The 18 T cell receptor beta chains below come from one sample, sequenced in a study of blood T cells in healthy people across ages. A second about 6 to 12 cycle PCR used barcoded and J-beta primers. One entry per CDR3 protein, called by TCRdb with MiXCR from the 5' RACE reads. The repertoire has approximately 800,000 distinct CDR3 sequences, roughly 50% of them found once; the top ten carry about 42%. Sequencing input: blood. The source is a man at least 80 years old in good health.

The chain links TRBV7-3 to TRBJ2-1; TRBD2 aligns across 9 bases. The length of the CDR3 is 16 residues. Trimming removed 1 base from V and 1 base from J; junction bases left unmatched: 2. In germline, CDR1 is SGHTA, CDR2 FQGTGA. The CDR3 spells CASSLMTSGSYNEQFF. CDR3 nucleotide sequence: TGTGCCAGCAGCTTAATGACTAGCGGTTCCTACAATGAGCAGTTCTTC.

The V and J genes are TRBV5-1 and TRBJ1-1; TRBD1 agrees at 8 bases. Losses at the gene ends were 4 bases for V and 0 bases for J; bases not matched to a gene: 11. This CDR3 comprises 17 residues. CDR1 and CDR2 from the germline V gene are SGHRS and YFSETQ. The CDR3 sequence is CASSLRTGLMMNTEAFF. The CDR3 DNA reads as TGCGCCAGCAGCCTAAGGACAGGGCTAATGATGAACACTGAAGCTTTCTTT.

The genes are TRBV7-2 and TRBJ1-4, with D perhaps TRBD1 (5 bases). The CDR3 runs 15 residues. Trimming stripped 1 base from V and 7 bases from J, with 13 bases between. Germline-derived CDR1 and CDR2 are SGHTA and FQGNSA. The CDR3 bases are TGTGCCAGCAGCTTAGGAGGGGCAGAGATTGAAAAACTGTTTTTT. It specifies CASSLGGAEIEKLFF.

This clonotype was counted a few times. The chain combines TRBV12-3 or TRBV12-4 with TRBJ1-2; TRBD1 matches at 7 bases. The CDR3 is 14 residues long. V was pared by 5 bases and J by 5 bases, with 8 bases of the junction left unmatched. The CDR3 protein is CASSQSGTEYGYTF. The CDR3 nucleotides read TGTGCCAGCAGTCAGTCCGGGACAGAGTATGGCTACACCTTC.

The chain is built from TRBV9 and TRBJ2-3; 7 nucleotides match TRBD1. V lost 3 bases and J lost 14; bases outside the gene matches: 18. The CDR3 runs 15 residues. The germline CDR1 and CDR2 sequences are SGDLS and YYNGEE. The CDR3 coding sequence is TGTGCCAGCAGCGGGACAGGCGTCCGGGGCAGATACGCGTATTTT. It translates to CASSGTGVRGRYAYF.

V is TRBV28 and J is TRBJ2-3; 14 bases agree with TRBD2. After removal of 5 bases from V and 14 bases from J, the junction contained 15 bases not matched to a gene. The CDR3 covers 16 residues. The V gene's germline CDR1 is MDHEN and CDR2 SYDVKM. The CDR3 DNA reads as TGTGCCAGCAGTCCCCCGACTAGCGGGAGGGACAGAGACGCGTATTTT. Amino acids: CASSPPTSGRDRDAYF.

This chain connects TRBV7-3 to TRBJ2-7, with 8 bases that match TRBD2. TRBJ2-5 explains the end of the DNA better; the J call may be wrong. The CDR3 covers 15 residues. Per the germline V gene, CDR1 is SGHTA and CDR2 is FQGTGA. In DNA form, the CDR3 reads TGTGCCAGCAGCTTAACAGCGGGGGTGGCGGGGACCCAGTACTTC. Its translation: CASSLTAGVAGTQYF.

The rearrangement links TRBV2 to TRBJ2-3, with D perhaps matching TRBD2 (5 bases). With 8 bases removed from V and 4 bases from J, the gap between germline ends came to 13 bases. This CDR3 comprises 13 residues. The germline gives CDR1 SNHLY, CDR2 FYNNEI. The CDR3 spells CASGGGRPDTQYF. The DNA for the CDR3 is TGTGCCAGCGGCGGCGGGCGGCCAGATACGCAGTATTTT.

This clonotype was seen repeatedly, ten times or more. The CDR3 region has the DNA TGTGCCAGCAGCGCACGGGACAGGGTGGCCACTGAAGCTTTCTTT. This codes for CASSARDRVATEAFF. The rearrangement joins TRBV7-9 to TRBJ1-1; 9 bases are shared with TRBD1. The CDR3 contains 15 residues. Germline V gives CDR1 SEHNR, CDR2 FQNEAQ (reference sequence). With 5 bases clipped from V and 4 bases from J, the junction kept 8 bases outside the gene matches.

In this sample, this clonotype turned up a few times. J is TRBJ2-1 and V is TRBV5-1; D may be TRBD1 (6 bases). Germline V CDR1 and CDR2: SGHRS, YFSETQ. This CDR3 region has 16 residues. With 0 bases removed from V and 2 bases from J, the gap between germline ends came to 12 bases. In DNA form, the CDR3 reads TGCGCCAGCAGCTTGGCCCGGGACAAGACCTACAATGAGCAGTTCTTC. This encodes CASSLARDKTYNEQFF.

The V gene is TRBV20-1, the J gene TRBJ2-3; the match to TRBD2 covers 7 bases. Trimming cost V 5 bases and J 0 bases; bases outside gene matches: 5. The CDR3 loop spans 14 amino acids. Germline V gene sequence: CDR1 DFQATT, CDR2 SNEGSKA (reference sequence). CDR3 nucleotides: TGCAGTGCTGCCTCGGGGGGTAGCACAGATACGCAGTATTTT. Translated: CSAASGGSTDTQYF.

V usage is TRBV6-2 or TRBV6-3 and J usage is TRBJ2-1; 8 bases align to TRBD2. The CDR3 is 19 residues long. Trimming at V came to 4 bases and at J to 1 base, leaving 15 bases not matched to a gene. Germline CDR1 reads MNHEY; CDR2 reads SVGEGT. CDR3 amino acids: CASSSPNSSGRRSYNEQFF. CDR3 DNA sequence: TGTGCCAGCAGTTCGCCCAACTCTAGCGGGCGCCGATCCTACAATGAGCAGTTCTTC.

The CDR3 protein is CASSSGRGLSYEQYF. DNA of the CDR3: TGTGCCAGCAGCTCCGGTCGGGGCCTCTCCTACGAGCAGTACTTC. V and J are TRBV12-1 and TRBJ2-7; TRBD1 is taken as the D call from the table, unchecked against the DNA. TRBV12-1 is assigned pseudogene status. This CDR3 is 15 amino acids long.

The table lists this clonotype with many counts. The chain couples TRBV18 to TRBJ2-5; D unresolved. Looked up from germline, CDR1 is KGHSH and CDR2 is LQKENI. V lost 2 bases and J 4 bases, leaving 8 bases between the germline ends. The CDR3 extends over 13 amino acids. CDR3 bases: TGTGCCAGCTCACCATTAATGGCAGAGACCCAGTACTTC. It specifies CASSPLMAETQYF.

This chain links TRBV5-1 with TRBJ2-1; TRBD2 agrees at 11 bases. V dropped 4 bases and J dropped 12; count of bases not matched to a gene: 6. This CDR3 has 13 amino acids. CDR1 SGHRS and CDR2 YFSETQ come from the germline V gene. CDR3 DNA sequence: TGCGCCAGCAGCCGTAGCGGGAGGGATGGGCAGTTCTTC. This gives the protein CASSRSGRDGQFF.

The V and J genes are TRBV12-3 or TRBV12-4 and TRBJ1-5, with 11 bases identical to TRBD1. CDR3 length equals 15 residues. V shed 6 bases and J 5 bases; nucleotides not matched to a gene: 6. CDR3 in DNA: TGTGCCAGCAGGGGACAGGGGGGCATGTATCAGCCCCAGCATTTT. It codes for CASRGQGGMYQPQHF.

The chain couples TRBV7-2 to TRBJ2-2; D remains ambiguous. Between the trimmed V and J ends, which lost 8 bases and 0 bases, there was a span of 13 bases. The CDR3 consists of 15 residues. Germline V CDR1 and CDR2: SGHTA, FQGNSA. CDR3 coding DNA: TGTGCCAGCTCTAACGGGCGTGCGAACACCGGGGAGCTGTTTTTT. Amino acid sequence: CASSNGRANTGELFF.

This clonotype has ten or more counts. This chain links TRBV29-1 with TRBJ2-5, with D unclear. CDR3 size: 15 residues. Trimming removed 8 bases at V and 4 bases at J, with 23 bases between. Looked up from germline, CDR1 is SQVTM and CDR2 is ANQGSEA. The DNA of the CDR3 is TGCAGCTCCTACCCCCAAGCCACGCTCGGAGAGACCCAGTACTTC. Translated: CSSYPQATLGETQYF.